This T cell receptor beta chain is drawn from a study of shared clonotypes between healthy human individuals. The assay used deep level. Approximately 270 ng DNA, tens of thousands of T cell genomes, went into unsorted PBMC replicate PCRs. TCRdb's table, derived via immunoSEQ multiplex PCR, lists solely in-frame clones and lacks some. The sample lists fewer than 600,000 clones; 70% to 80% were seen once. As to this clone: Its antigen is not identified.

The V gene lost 3 bases and the J gene lost 0 bases, with 9 bases spanning the gap. This CDR3 is built from 14 residues. Per the germline V gene, CDR1 is SEHNR and CDR2 is FQNEAQ (reference sequence). Notes on the study in general: Sampling covered nothing but blood. Tissue TCR repertoires likely differ from those found in blood. Clonotype sharing among the donors was expected to vary with sequencing depth.

The source is a woman aged 40 to 50 in good health. Some clones in this sample may be carry-over from other donors' samples. This chain joins TRBV7-9 and TRBJ2-7; D might be TRBD2 (5 bases). Sequences were obtained from PBMCs. The CDR3 region has the DNA TGTGCCAGCAGCTTGTTCGGGAACTCCTACGAGCAGTACTTC. It translates to CASSLFGNSYEQYF.